The next 5 T cell receptor beta chains were all read from a single sample in a study of blood T cell repertoires in COVID-19. Sequencing used immunoSEQ multiplex PCR; TCRdb keeps in-frame clones, though not all of them. The top ten clones hold around 9.5% of a sample with about 220,000 clones, 70% to 85% of them seen once. Sequenced material: peripheral blood. The receptors here all came from a man aged 50-59 years with active or convalescent COVID-19.

V and J are TRBV15 and TRBJ2-3, with 8 bases aligning to TRBD2. The CDR3 contains 17 residues. J was trimmed by 0 bases and V by 3 bases; bases with no gene match: 8. Germline V gene sequence: CDR1 LNHNV, CDR2 YYDKDF (reference sequence). The CDR3 DNA is TGTGCCACCAGCAGGGGGGGACTAGTATTTAGCACAGATACGCAGTATTTT. The encoded protein is CATSRGGLVFSTDTQYF.

The rearrangement links TRBV7-6 to TRBJ2-2; D not resolved. Germline CDR1 reads SGHVS; CDR2 reads FNYEAQ. The germline V and J ends were trimmed by 4 bases and 0 bases, with 6 bases remaining between them. This CDR3 comprises 14 residues. The CDR3 reads CASSSSANTGELFF. In DNA form, the CDR3 reads TGTGCCAGCAGCTCCTCCGCGAACACCGGGGAGCTGTTTTTT.

The chain carries TRBV6-6 and TRBJ2-7, with TRBD1 matching 9 bases. The CDR3 spans 16 residues. CDR1 MNHNY and CDR2 SVGAGI come from the germline V gene (reference sequence). J lost 1 base, V lost 6 bases, and 10 bases had no gene match. The CDR3 sequence is CASRPTGTGFSYEQYF. CDR3 bases: TGTGCCAGCAGGCCAACCGGGACAGGGTTTTCCTACGAGCAGTACTTC.

The chain couples TRBV28 to TRBJ1-2; unclear D gene. CDR3 length: 12 amino acids. Germline V gives CDR1 MDHEN, CDR2 SYDVKM. The ends were cut back, 8 bases at V and 4 bases at J, with 11 bases in the middle. The CDR3 DNA is TGTGCCAGCGAGTCCCCCATCTATGGCTACACCTTC. Protein: CASESPIYGYTF.

This chain links TRBV11-2 with TRBJ1-3; weak D call: TRBD1 (6 bases). CDR3 length: 18 amino acids. CDR1 is SGHAT and CDR2 is FQNNGV in the germline V gene. Deletions cut 1 base from V and 4 bases from J, with 20 bases between. CDR3 region: CASSLAGGVGGVGNTIYF. As DNA, the CDR3 is TGTGCCAGCAGCTTAGCCGGTGGGGTAGGGGGTGTAGGAAACACCATATATTTT.